These 7 T cell receptor beta chains were sequenced from one sample in a study of shared clonotypes between healthy human individuals. Profiled with immunoSEQ multiplex PCR; TCRdb holds only in-frame clones, not every one. The top ten hold approximately 0.13% of the sample, which has roughly 2 million clones, roughly 95% seen once. Material for sequencing was naive CD4+ T cells sorted from blood. Subset denoted: CD45RA+ positively selected. The receptor set was obtained from a man younger than 35 in good health.

This chain links TRBV23-1 with TRBJ1-2; D ambiguous. TRBV23-1 is noted as an ORF with a role that remains uncertain. This CDR3 comprises 12 residues. Trimming left V 6 bases short and J 8 bases short, with 13 bases between. The CDR3 DNA reads TGCGCCAGCAGATTGGTGGAAAGCGGCTACACCTTC. It is translated as CASRLVESGYTF.

This clone was recorded only once. The rearrangement links TRBV5-1 to TRBJ2-6; the match to TRBD1 covers 8 bases. CDR1 SGHRS and CDR2 YFSETQ come from the germline V gene. CDR3 length: 15 residues. Trimming cost V 4 bases and J 4 bases; bases outside gene matches: 4. The CDR3 loop is CASSAQGAGANVLTF. The CDR3 nucleotides are TGCGCCAGCAGCGCCCAGGGGGCCGGGGCCAACGTCCTGACTTTC.

This clone was seen a single time. Other DNA sequences of this sample code for an identical CDR3. In nucleotides, the CDR3 is TGTGCCAGTAGTACGGGACAGGGAACCTACGAGCAGTACTTC. As protein: CASSTGQGTYEQYF. V is TRBV19 and J is TRBJ2-7; 9 nucleotides line up with TRBD1. CDR1 LNHDA and CDR2 SQIVND come from the germline V gene (reference sequence). V was pared by 4 bases and J by 2 bases, with 3 bases of the junction left unmatched. This CDR3 has 14 residues. Variable domain in full (rest from reference TRBV19 and TRBJ2-7): DGGITQSPKYLFRKEGQNVTLSCEQNLNHDAMYWYRQDPGQGLRLIYYSQIVNDFQKGDIAEGYSVSREKKESFPLTVTSAQKNPTAFYLCASSTGQGTYEQYFGPGTRLTVT.

V and J are TRBV7-3 and TRBJ1-6; a possible D gene is TRBD1 (5 bases). The V end was cut by 1 base, the J end by 6 bases, with 16 bases between. This CDR3 region has 17 residues. Germline V CDR1 and CDR2: SGHTA, FQGTGA. DNA for the CDR3: TGTGCCAGCAGCTTAAGCGTAGCGGGGGGATCTAATTCACCCCTCCACTTT. Translating gives CASSLSVAGGSNSPLHF.

With regard to this clone: Other DNA sequences in the same sample also yield this CDR3. The chain links TRBV2 to TRBJ1-1, with TRBD1 matching over 7 bases. The CDR3 is 14 amino acids. After removal of 6 bases from V and 4 bases from J, the junction contained 8 bases not matched to a gene. Germline CDR1 is SNHLY and CDR2 is FYNNEI. The CDR3, as DNA: TGTGCCAGCAGCCTACAGGGGCAAAGCACTGAAGCTTTCTTT. Translation gives CASSLQGQSTEAFF.

The J gene is TRBJ2-2, the V gene TRBV6-5; D is unclear. Trimming took 4 bases from V and 2 from J, leaving 5 bases between them. CDR3 size: 13 residues. The V gene's germline CDR1 is MNHEY and CDR2 SVGAGI. The chain's CDR3 is CASSFSNTGELFF. The CDR3 nucleotides are TGTGCCAGCAGTTTCTCAAACACCGGGGAGCTGTTTTTT.

This clone appeared a single time. Here the CDR3 reads CASSLDRVSYGYTF. Here the CDR3 DNA reads TGTGCCAGCAGCCTGGACAGGGTGTCCTATGGCTACACCTTC. The V and J genes are TRBV5-6 and TRBJ1-2, with 8 nucleotides matching TRBD1. The CDR3 covers 14 residues. Germline CDR1 is SGHDT and CDR2 is YYEEEE. V was clipped by 4 bases and J by 4 bases; unmatched bases: 6.